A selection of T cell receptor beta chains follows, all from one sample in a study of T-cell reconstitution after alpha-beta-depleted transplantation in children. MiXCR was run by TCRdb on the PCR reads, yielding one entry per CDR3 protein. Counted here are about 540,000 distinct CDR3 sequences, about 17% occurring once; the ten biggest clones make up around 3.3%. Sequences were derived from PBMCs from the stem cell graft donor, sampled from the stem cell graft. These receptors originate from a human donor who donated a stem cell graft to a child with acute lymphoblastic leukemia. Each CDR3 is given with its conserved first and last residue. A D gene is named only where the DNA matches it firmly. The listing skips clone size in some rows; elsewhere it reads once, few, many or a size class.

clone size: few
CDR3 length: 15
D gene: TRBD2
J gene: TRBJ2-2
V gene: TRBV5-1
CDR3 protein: CASSFSGSDTGELFF
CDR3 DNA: TGCGCCAGCAGCTTTAGCGGGAGCGATACCGGGGAGCTGTTTTTT

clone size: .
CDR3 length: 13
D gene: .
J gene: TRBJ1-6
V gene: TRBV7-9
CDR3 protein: CASSSQTSSPLHF
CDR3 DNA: TGTGCCAGCAGCTCTCAGACTTCCTCACCCCTCCACTTT

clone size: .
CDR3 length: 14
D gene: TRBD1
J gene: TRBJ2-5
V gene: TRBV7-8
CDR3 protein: CASSSTQGKETQYF
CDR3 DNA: TGTGCCAGCAGCTCGACACAGGGGAAAGAGACCCAGTACTTC

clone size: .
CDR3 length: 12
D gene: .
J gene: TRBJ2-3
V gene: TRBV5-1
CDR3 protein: CASSLVEDTQYF
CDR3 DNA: TGCGCCAGCAGCTTGGTGGAAGATACGCAGTATTTT

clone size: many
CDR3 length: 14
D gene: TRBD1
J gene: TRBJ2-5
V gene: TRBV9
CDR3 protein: CASSVGGGVETQYF
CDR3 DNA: TGTGCCAGCAGCGTAGGAGGGGGCGTAGAGACCCAGTACTTC

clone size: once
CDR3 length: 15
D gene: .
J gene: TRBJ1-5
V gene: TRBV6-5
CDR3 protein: CASSYVRDRNQPQHF
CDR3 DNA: TGTGCCAGCAGTTACGTCAGGGACCGAAATCAGCCCCAGCATTTT

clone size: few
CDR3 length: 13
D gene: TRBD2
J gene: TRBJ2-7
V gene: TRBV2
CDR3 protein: CASRSGEGYEQYF
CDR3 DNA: TGTGCCAGCCGTAGCGGGGAGGGCTACGAGCAGTACTTC

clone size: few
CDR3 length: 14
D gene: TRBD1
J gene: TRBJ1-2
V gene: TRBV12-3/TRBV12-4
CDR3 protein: CASSSLDRGHGYTF
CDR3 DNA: TGTGCCAGCAGTTCCCTCGACAGGGGACACGGCTACACCTTC

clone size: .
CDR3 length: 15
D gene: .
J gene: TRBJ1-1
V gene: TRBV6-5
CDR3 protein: CASSYAGTQNTEAFF
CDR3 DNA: TGTGCCAGCAGTTATGCCGGCACCCAGAACACTGAAGCTTTCTTT

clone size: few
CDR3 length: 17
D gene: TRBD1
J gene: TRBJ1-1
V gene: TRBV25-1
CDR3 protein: CASSDLMRPDRVSEAFF
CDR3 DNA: TGTGCCAGCAGTGACCTCATGAGGCCGGACAGGGTGTCTGAAGCTTTCTTT

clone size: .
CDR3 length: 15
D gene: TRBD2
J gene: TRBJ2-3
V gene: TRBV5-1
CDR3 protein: CASDPGLTSTDTQYF
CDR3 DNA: TGCGCCAGCGACCCGGGACTAACGAGCACAGATACGCAGTATTTT

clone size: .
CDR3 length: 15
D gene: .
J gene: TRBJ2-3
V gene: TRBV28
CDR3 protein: CASSLFRVSTDTQYF
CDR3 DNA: TGTGCCAGCAGCCTCTTTAGGGTTTCCACAGATACGCAGTATTTT